The 7 T cell receptor beta chains below come from one sample, sequenced in a study of response to subunit inactivated influenza vaccine. TCRdb reprocessed the RT-PCR reads with MiXCR, giving one entry per CDR3 protein. The sample lists 650,000 to 800,000 distinct CDR3 sequences; roughly 18% were seen once. The specimen comprised PBMCs from blood, sampled 5 days after vaccination. Receptors originate from a man in his fifties who received an inactivated influenza vaccine.

In its sample, this clonotype was seen a few times. The chain has TRBV10-1 and TRBJ2-3; TRBD1 aligns across 8 bases. The germline gives CDR1 WNHNN, CDR2 SYGVQD (reference sequence). The CDR3 contains 15 residues. Trimming cost V 8 bases and J 4 bases; bases outside gene matches: 11. CDR3 protein: CASAFGQGAADTQYF. The CDR3 nucleotides read TGCGCCAGCGCTTTTGGACAGGGAGCAGCAGATACGCAGTATTTT.

The V call is TRBV11-2, the J call TRBJ2-1; 9 bases agree with TRBD2. Per germline, CDR1 SGHAT and CDR2 FQNNGV. This CDR3 is built from 16 residues. V lost 3 bases and J lost 7; bases outside the gene matches: 10. As DNA, the CDR3 is TGTGCCAGCAGCTTTCTTAGCGGGAGTCCAGGTAATGAGCAGTTCTTC. Amino acid sequence: CASSFLSGSPGNEQFF.

The chain employs TRBV6-2 or TRBV6-3 and TRBJ2-2; TRBD2 matches 8 bases. The CDR3 is 14 amino acids. Trimming took 10 bases from V and 4 from J; bases not matched to a gene: 8. Germline lookup yields CDR1 MNHEY and CDR2 SVGEGT. The CDR3 region is CATSLAGPTGELFF. The CDR3 DNA reads TGTGCCACCTCCTTAGCGGGACCCACCGGGGAGCTGTTTTTT.

The gene calls are TRBV20-1 and TRBJ1-2; D remains unclear. Germline loops: CDR1 DFQATT, CDR2 SNEGSKA (reference sequence). With 6 bases removed from V and 9 bases from J, the gap between germline ends came to 26 bases. This CDR3 spans 15 amino acids. CDR3 residues: CSADAIFGPRLSYTF. CDR3 sequence (DNA): TGCAGTGCCGATGCGATCTTCGGGCCTAGGTTGAGCTACACCTTC.

This clonotype was counted at least ten times. The chain is built from TRBV29-1 and TRBJ2-5, with D uncertain. V was shortened by 4 bases and J by 4 bases, with 4 bases between the two germline ends. From germline, CDR1 is SQVTM and CDR2 ANQGSEA. This CDR3 region has 10 residues. This CDR3 is CSVGSETQYF. DNA for the CDR3: TGCAGCGTTGGGTCAGAGACCCAGTACTTC.

This clonotype has ten or more counts. The chain links TRBV29-1 to TRBJ2-7, with D unresolved. This CDR3 comprises 10 residues. V lost 4 bases, J lost 4 bases, and 5 bases lay in between. CDR1 is SQVTM and CDR2 is ANQGSEA in the germline V gene. CDR3 sequence (DNA): TGCAGCGTTGTTGGATACGAGCAGTACTTC. This translates into CSVVGYEQYF.

This rearrangement joins TRBV12-3 or TRBV12-4 to TRBJ2-7; possibly TRBD2 for D (6 bases). CDR3 length: 12 residues. V gave up 5 bases and J gave up 11 bases, with 16 bases separating them. The CDR3 spells CASSQSSSVKYF. In DNA, the CDR3 is TGTGCCAGCAGTCAGTCGTCTAGCGTGAAGTACTTC.